A single sample gave rise to the 13 T cell receptor beta chains below, sequenced in a study of cytotoxic CD8 clonotypes in ibrutinib-treated CLL. This table comes from immunoSEQ multiplex PCR, and its TCRdb copy is limited to in-frame clones, with some not included. The sample holds approximately 190,000 clones, more than 65% seen once. This specimen was PBMCs, taken after 12 months of ibrutinib treatment. The receptors were gathered from a human donor with chronic lymphocytic leukemia.

The V and J genes are TRBV9 and TRBJ2-7; the D gene could be TRBD1 or TRBD2 (5 bases each). Trimming took off 3 bases at V and 6 bases at J, with 22 bases between the two ends. Germline V CDR1 and CDR2: SGDLS, YYNGEE. This CDR3 has 16 residues. CDR3 in amino acids: CASSARTARTGSEQYF. The CDR3 coding sequence is TGTGCCAGCAGCGCCAGGACTGCCCGAACAGGAAGCGAGCAGTACTTC.

The chain is built from TRBV28 and TRBJ2-7; no clear D. From germline, CDR1 is MDHEN and CDR2 SYDVKM. The CDR3 covers 11 residues. With 3 bases removed from V and 4 bases from J, the gap between germline ends came to 4 bases. The CDR3 DNA follows: TGTGCCAGCAGTTTTGGTTACGAGCAGTACTTC. Translating it yields CASSFGYEQYF.

This clone was counted ten times or more. The genes are TRBV12-5 and TRBJ1-2; the D gene is possibly TRBD1 (5 bases). CDR1 LGHNT and CDR2 FRNRAP come from the germline V gene. This CDR3 is built from 13 residues. The V gene lost 2 bases and the J gene lost 5 bases, with 9 bases spanning the gap. CDR3 loop: CASGLSGGYGYTF. The CDR3 DNA is TGTGCTAGTGGTTTGTCCGGGGGTTATGGCTACACCTTC.

The gene calls are TRBV30 and TRBJ2-1; tentative D call: TRBD1 (5 bases). The germline V gene encodes CDR1 GTSNPN and CDR2 SVGIG (reference sequence). V shed 4 bases and J shed 3 bases, with 10 bases lying between them. The CDR3 totals 13 residues. The CDR3 DNA sequence: TGTGCCTGGATGCATCAGGGCTACAATGAGCAGTTCTTC. Its translation is CAWMHQGYNEQFF.

This sequence joins TRBV11-2 and TRBJ1-2, with 7 bases fitting TRBD1. CDR1 is SGHAT, CDR2 FQNNGV, per germline. V lost 5 bases, J lost 1 base, and 7 bases stayed unmatched. The CDR3 runs to 15 residues. The CDR3, as DNA: TGTGCCAGCAGCAAACAGGGGCTTGATAACTATGGCTACACCTTC. Its protein is CASSKQGLDNYGYTF.

This clone has only a few counts. The chain couples TRBV9 to TRBJ2-5; D is perhaps TRBD2 (7 bases). The CDR3 consists of 16 residues. CDR1 is SGDLS, CDR2 YYNGEE, per germline. Trimming removed 4 bases from V and 5 bases from J, with 21 bases in between. The CDR3 DNA is TGTGCCAGCAGCCCCACTGAGGGCGGGGGCTGGGAGACCCAGTACTTC. Translation: CASSPTEGGGWETQYF. Using reference TRBV9 and TRBJ2-5 for the parts outside the CDR3, the full variable domain is DSGVTQTPKHLITATGQRVTLRCSPRSGDLSVYWYQQSLDQGLQFLIQYYNGEERAKGNILERFSAQQFPDLHSELNLSSLELGDSALYFCASSPTEGGGWETQYFGPGTRLLVL.

V is TRBV18 and J is TRBJ2-7; possibly TRBD1 for D (8 bases). This CDR3 is built from 17 residues. Germline CDR1 and CDR2: KGHSH and LQKENI. Trimming cost V 2 bases and J 6 bases, with 23 bases left between them. CDR3 in amino acids: CASSPDQAYRGGSEQYF. The CDR3 DNA is TGTGCCAGCTCACCAGACCAAGCTTACAGGGGGGGAAGCGAGCAGTACTTC.

Only one count was recorded for this clone. The chain recombines TRBV5-4 with TRBJ1-1; D is undetermined. The CDR3 length is 15 residues. CDR1 and CDR2 from the germline V gene are SGHNT and YYREEE (reference sequence). V gave up 3 bases and J gave up 1 base, with 13 bases separating them. The DNA of the CDR3 is TGTGCCAGCAGCTCGATGGCGTACTCGAACACTGAAGCTTTCTTT. Residues: CASSSMAYSNTEAFF.

Only a few counts were recorded for this clone. The chain links TRBV7-2 to TRBJ2-7; D remains unclear. Germline V gene sequence: CDR1 SGHTA, CDR2 FQGNSA. This CDR3 spans 15 amino acids. Trimming took off 1 base at V and 0 bases at J, with 10 bases between the two ends. The CDR3, as DNA: TGTGCCAGCAGCTTAGGTTCGGGCCACTCCTACGAGCAGTACTTC. This gives the protein CASSLGSGHSYEQYF.

Only a few counts were recorded for this clone. The chain joins TRBV7-8 to TRBJ1-2, with TRBD1 as a possible D gene (5 bases). V was clipped by 1 base and J by 4 bases, with 7 bases between them. The CDR3 is made up of 13 amino acids. Per germline, CDR1 SGHVS and CDR2 FQNEAQ. CDR3 region: CASSLDQGYGYTF. Written as DNA, the CDR3 is TGTGCCAGCAGCTTAGACCAGGGCTATGGCTACACCTTC. The full variable domain, rest sourced from reference TRBV7-8 and TRBJ1-2, is GAGVSQSPRYKVAKRGQDVALRCDPISGHVSLFWYQQALGQGPEFLTYFQNEAQLDKSGLPSDRFFAERPEGSVSTLKIQRTQQEDSAVYLCASSLDQGYGYTFGSGTRLTVV.

Here the CDR3 DNA reads TGCGCCAGCCAGATGCAGGGAGTCGGATTTAATGAAAAACTGTTTTTT. Translation gives CASQMQGVGFNEKLFF. The chain links TRBV10-2 to TRBJ1-4, with TRBD1 as a possible D gene (5 bases). The length of the CDR3 is 16 residues. Per germline, CDR1 WSHSY and CDR2 SAAADI. The V gene lost 8 bases and the J gene lost 4 bases, with 20 bases spanning the gap.

By share of the sample, this clone is medium-sized. The chain recombines TRBV19 with TRBJ1-5; possible D gene TRBD1, 5 bases. V lost 5 bases and J lost 3, with 14 bases in between. CDR3 length: 15 residues. Germline V gene lookup returns CDR1 LNHDA and CDR2 SQIVND (reference sequence). The CDR3 reads CASSVGRRVNQPQHF. CDR3 in DNA: TGTGCCAGTAGTGTGGGACGCCGGGTCAATCAGCCCCAGCATTTT.

Concerning this clone: The sample carries other DNA sequences with the same CDR3. The J gene is TRBJ2-1, the V gene TRBV5-1; 11 bases are a match to TRBD1. The CDR3 loop spans 15 amino acids. The J segment lost 2 bases and the V segment lost 7 bases, leaving 5 bases of the junction unmatched. Germline CDR1 reads SGHRS; CDR2 reads YFSETQ. The chain's CDR3 is CASGPGQGAYNEQFF. Written as DNA, the CDR3 is TGCGCCAGCGGGCCGGGACAGGGGGCCTACAATGAGCAGTTCTTC.